The subject of this entry is one T cell receptor (beta chain). This entry belongs to a study of blood T cell repertoires in COVID-19. Study overall: Spain, Italy and the United States supplied samples that represented acute and convalescent COVID-19. From T cells, B-cell-depleted T cells, or PBMCs came the material, which was cDNA or gDNA.

Clones were sequenced by immunoSEQ multiplex PCR, and TCRdb holds only the in-frame ones, with some missing. The repertoire holds 200,000 or so clones, almost 80% seen once, with approximately 15% in the top ten. This CDR3 comprises 16 residues. Per the germline V gene, CDR1 is SGHKS and CDR2 is YYEKEE (reference sequence). V was cut by 6 bases and J by 4 bases, with 19 bases left in between. This receptor was taken from a man aged 60 to 69 with active or convalescent COVID-19. Sequencing was done on a sample of peripheral blood. This rearrangement joins TRBV5-5 to TRBJ1-4, with a weak D call TRBD1 (5 bases). CDR3 sequence: CASTSSVGGGNEKLFF. For the CDR3, the DNA is TGTGCCAGCACCTCGAGCGTTGGGGGAGGTAATGAAAAACTGTTTTTT.